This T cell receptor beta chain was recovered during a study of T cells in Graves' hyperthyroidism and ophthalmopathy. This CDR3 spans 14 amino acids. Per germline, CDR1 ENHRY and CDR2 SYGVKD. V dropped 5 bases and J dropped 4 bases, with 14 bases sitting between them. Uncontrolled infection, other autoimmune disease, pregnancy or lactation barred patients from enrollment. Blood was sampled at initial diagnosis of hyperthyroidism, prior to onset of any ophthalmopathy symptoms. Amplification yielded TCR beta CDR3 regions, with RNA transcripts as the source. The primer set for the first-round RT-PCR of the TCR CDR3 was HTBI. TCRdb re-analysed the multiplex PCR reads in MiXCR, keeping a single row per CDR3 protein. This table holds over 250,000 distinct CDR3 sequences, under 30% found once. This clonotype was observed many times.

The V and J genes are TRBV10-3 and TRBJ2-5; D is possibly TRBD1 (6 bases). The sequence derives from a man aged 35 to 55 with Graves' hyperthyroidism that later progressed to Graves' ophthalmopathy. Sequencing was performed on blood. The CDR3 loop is CAISTWTDRETQYF. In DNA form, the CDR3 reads TGTGCCATCAGTACCTGGACAGACCGAGAGACCCAGTACTTC.